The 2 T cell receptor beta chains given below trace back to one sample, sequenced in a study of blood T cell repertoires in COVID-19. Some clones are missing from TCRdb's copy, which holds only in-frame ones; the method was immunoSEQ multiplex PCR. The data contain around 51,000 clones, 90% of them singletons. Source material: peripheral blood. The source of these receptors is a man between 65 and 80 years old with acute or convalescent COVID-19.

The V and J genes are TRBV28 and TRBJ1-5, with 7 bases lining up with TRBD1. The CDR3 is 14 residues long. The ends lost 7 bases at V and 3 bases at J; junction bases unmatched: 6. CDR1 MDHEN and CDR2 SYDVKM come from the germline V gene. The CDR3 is CASTQQGFNQPQHF. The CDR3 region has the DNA TGTGCCAGCACCCAACAGGGGTTCAATCAGCCCCAGCATTTT.

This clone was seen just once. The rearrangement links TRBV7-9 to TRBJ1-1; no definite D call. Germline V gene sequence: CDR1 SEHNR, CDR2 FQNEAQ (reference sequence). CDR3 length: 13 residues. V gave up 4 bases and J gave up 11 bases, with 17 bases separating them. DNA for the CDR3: TGTGCCAGCAGCTCTCCCCCGTTCGCGGGGGCTTTCTTT. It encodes CASSSPPFAGAFF.